This TCR beta chain was found in a study of blood T cell repertoires in COVID-19. Looking at the study overall: PBMCs, B-cell-depleted T cells, or T cells were the source of the cDNA or gDNA that made up the material.

Only one count was recorded for this clone. Profiling relied on immunoSEQ multiplex PCR, and the TCRdb table lists in-frame clones only, not all of them. The repertoire holds 85,000 to 90,000 clones, with around 87% as singletons. V was cut by 3 bases and J by 5 bases, with 17 bases left in between. Germline-derived CDR1 and CDR2 are LNHDA and SQIVND (reference sequence). The CDR3 spans 16 residues. This chain joins TRBV19 and TRBJ2-1; the D is unclear. The origin of this receptor is a human donor in a cohort sampled during active COVID-19. The sample comprised peripheral blood. CDR3 nucleotides: TGTGCCAGTAGTATGGCGAGGTTCCAAGCCCACAATGAGCAGTTCTTC. Its translation: CASSMARFQAHNEQFF.